This TCR beta chain was observed in a study of T cells in Graves' hyperthyroidism and ophthalmopathy. The V segment lost 2 bases and the J segment 7 bases; nucleotides outside the gene matches: 6. CDR1 is MNHNY and CDR2 is SVGAGI in the germline V gene (reference sequence). CDR3 size: 14 residues. The CDR3 regions of TCR beta were amplified from RNA transcripts. The HTBI primer set drove a first-round RT-PCR of the TCR CDR3. TCRdb itself ran the multiplex PCR reads through MiXCR, one entry per CDR3 protein. The sample yields under 500,000 distinct CDR3 sequences, roughly 13% seen once. The TCR sequence derives from a man aged 50 to 59 with Graves' ophthalmopathy. The material sequenced was blood. This chain uses TRBV6-6 with TRBJ1-2; 8 bases match TRBD1. The CDR3 coding sequence is TGTGCCAGCAGTTACGATACAGGGGGAGGTGGCTACACCTTC. Its translation: CASSYDTGGGGYTF.